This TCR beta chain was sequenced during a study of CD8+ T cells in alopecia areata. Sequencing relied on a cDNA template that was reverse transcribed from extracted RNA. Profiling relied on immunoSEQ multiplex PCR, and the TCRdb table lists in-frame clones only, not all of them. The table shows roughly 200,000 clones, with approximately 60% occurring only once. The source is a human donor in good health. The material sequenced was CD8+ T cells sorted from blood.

Here the CDR3 DNA reads TGTGCCAGCAGTTCGTCACAAGGCGCCTACGAGCAGTACTTC. Protein product: CASSSSQGAYEQYF. The chain joins TRBV6-5 to TRBJ2-7; D remains ambiguous. The CDR3 covers 14 residues. Per the germline V gene, CDR1 is MNHEY and CDR2 is SVGAGI. The germline V and J ends were trimmed by 4 bases and 2 bases, with 12 bases remaining between them.